These 5 T cell receptor beta chains originate from one sample sequenced in a study of blood T cell repertoires in COVID-19. Clones were read by immunoSEQ multiplex PCR, and TCRdb kept only the in-frame ones, dropping some. In the table there are some 150,000 clones, around 78% of which are singletons. Sequencing used peripheral blood. All receptors come from a man older than 75 with acute or convalescent COVID-19.

This clone was counted a few times. The gene calls are TRBV11-2 and TRBJ2-1; possibly TRBD2 for D (7 bases). From germline, CDR1 is SGHAT and CDR2 FQNNGV. V was trimmed by 3 bases and J by 6 bases, leaving 15 bases between them. The CDR3 totals 15 residues. CDR3 sequence: CASSLGGGVVNEQFF. CDR3 nucleotide sequence: TGTGCCAGCAGCTTGGGGGGGGGCGTCGTCAATGAGCAGTTCTTC.

This clone has only a few counts. The chain carries TRBV11-2 and TRBJ2-7; TRBD1 is a possible D gene (6 bases). The germline V and J ends were trimmed by 7 bases and 4 bases, with 20 bases remaining between them. The CDR3 totals 15 residues. Germline lookup yields CDR1 SGHAT and CDR2 FQNNGV. DNA of the CDR3: TGTGCCAGCAAGCCGAGTGGCAGGGGAAGGTACGAGCAGTACTTC. It specifies CASKPSGRGRYEQYF.

The chain couples TRBV7-9 to TRBJ2-2, with D perhaps matching TRBD1 (5 bases). Germline V gene sequence: CDR1 SEHNR, CDR2 FQNEAQ (reference sequence). This CDR3 has 15 residues. Trimming pared 5 bases from V and 7 bases from J, leaving 17 bases between. The CDR3 sequence: CASSPQVRVGGELFF. The CDR3 DNA reads as TGTGCCAGCAGCCCCCAGGTCAGGGTTGGCGGGGAGCTGTTTTTT.

This clone occurred once. CDR3 nucleotides: TGTGCCAGCAGCGTCGCCAGGGGAATACATCAGCCCCAGCATTTT. This sequence encodes CASSVARGIHQPQHF. The chain joins TRBV2 to TRBJ1-5, with D perhaps TRBD1 (6 bases). The CDR3 runs to 15 residues. Germline-derived CDR1 and CDR2 are SNHLY and FYNNEI. V lost 6 bases, J lost 5 bases, and 17 bases lay in between.

The chain employs TRBV30 and TRBJ1-2; no reliable D call. The ends were cut back, 0 bases at V and 1 base at J, with 6 bases in the middle. The germline gives CDR1 GTSNPN, CDR2 SVGIG (reference sequence). The CDR3 is 13 residues long. The CDR3 reads CAWSVAGNYGYTF. The CDR3 DNA reads TGTGCCTGGAGTGTAGCTGGTAACTATGGCTACACCTTC. The full variable domain, in which reference TRBV30 and TRBJ1-2 provide the parts outside the CDR3, is SQTIHQWPATLVQPVGSPLSLECTVEGTSNPNLYWYRQAAGRGLQLLFYSVGIGQISSEVPQNLSASRPQDRQFILSSKKLLLSDSGFYLCAWSVAGNYGYTFGSGTRLTVV.